These T cell receptor beta chains were read from a single sample in a study of blood T cells in healthy people across ages. MiXCR, run by TCRdb on the 5' RACE reads, gives a single entry per CDR3 protein. The sample carries roughly 800,000 distinct CDR3 sequences, approximately 35% recorded once. The sample consisted of blood. The receptors stem from a man younger than 35 in good health. Both conserved end residues are part of each CDR3. Fields, in order: J gene, V gene, clone size, D gene, CDR3 length, CDR3 DNA, CDR3 protein. D genes are given only for firm matches. Clone size is shown for a subset of rows, as once, few, many or a class of expanded clone.

j_gene: TRBJ2-5; v_gene: TRBV4-1; abundance: .; d_gene: .; len: 14; CDR3nt: TGCGCCAGCAGCCCGACCCCTGACCAAGAGACCCAGTACTTC; CDR3aa: CASSPTPDQETQYF
j_gene: TRBJ1-2; v_gene: TRBV6-1; abundance: few; d_gene: .; len: 11; CDR3nt: TGTGCCAGCAGTGAAGCTCAGGGATACACCTTC; CDR3aa: CASSEAQGYTF
j_gene: TRBJ2-2; v_gene: TRBV12-3/TRBV12-4; abundance: .; d_gene: TRBD2; len: 17; CDR3nt: TGTGCCAGCAGTTGGGCCGGGGGGGGATTGAACACCGGGGAGCTGTTTTTT; CDR3aa: CASSWAGGGLNTGELFF
j_gene: TRBJ1-1; v_gene: TRBV10-3; abundance: many; d_gene: .; len: 11; CDR3nt: TGTGCCATCAGGGGGAACACTGAAGCTTTCTTT; CDR3aa: CAIRGNTEAFF
j_gene: TRBJ2-7; v_gene: TRBV6-2/TRBV6-3; abundance: .; d_gene: .; len: 16; CDR3nt: TGTGCCAGCAGTTCCCCCGGAGCCCACCGCTCCTACGAGCAGTACTTC; CDR3aa: CASSSPGAHRSYEQYF
j_gene: TRBJ2-5; v_gene: TRBV9; abundance: few; d_gene: TRBD1; len: 15; CDR3nt: TGTGCCGGCAGCGTAGGGGACAGGACCAGGGAGACCCAGTACTTC; CDR3aa: CAGSVGDRTRETQYF
j_gene: TRBJ1-2; v_gene: TRBV4-3; abundance: few; d_gene: TRBD1; len: 15; CDR3nt: TGCGCCAGCAGCCAAGGACAGGGATCGACCTATGGCTACACCTTC; CDR3aa: CASSQGQGSTYGYTF
j_gene: TRBJ1-2; v_gene: TRBV12-3/TRBV12-4; abundance: many; d_gene: .; len: 13; CDR3nt: TGTGCCAGCAGCCCCCAGGAGAACTATGGCTACACCTTC; CDR3aa: CASSPQENYGYTF
j_gene: TRBJ2-2; v_gene: TRBV4-3; abundance: few; d_gene: .; len: 15; CDR3nt: TGCGCCAGCAGCCAAGTAGGAGGGTTTATCGGGGAGCTGTTTTTT; CDR3aa: CASSQVGGFIGELFF
j_gene: TRBJ2-7; v_gene: TRBV20-1; abundance: few; d_gene: TRBD2; len: 14; CDR3nt: TGCAGTGCTATTCTGGGAGCGGGGGGATTCGAGCAGTACTTC; CDR3aa: CSAILGAGGFEQYF
j_gene: TRBJ1-5; v_gene: TRBV5-1; abundance: few; d_gene: TRBD1; len: 14; CDR3nt: TGCGCCAGCAGCTGGACAGGGGAGAGTCAGCCCCAGCATTTT; CDR3aa: CASSWTGESQPQHF
j_gene: TRBJ2-3; v_gene: TRBV5-5; abundance: many; d_gene: TRBD2; len: 16; CDR3nt: TGTGCCAGCAGAACAGCGGGGGGGCCTAGCACAGATACGCAGTATTTT; CDR3aa: CASRTAGGPSTDTQYF
j_gene: TRBJ2-5; v_gene: TRBV21-1; abundance: .; d_gene: .; len: 13; CDR3nt: TGTGCCAGCAGCAAAGGCGGCCAAGAGACCCAGTACTTC; CDR3aa: CASSKGGQETQYF
j_gene: TRBJ1-1; v_gene: TRBV5-1; abundance: .; d_gene: .; len: 12; CDR3nt: TGCGCCAGCAGCTCTACTGACACTGAAGCTTTCTTT; CDR3aa: CASSSTDTEAFF
j_gene: TRBJ2-3; v_gene: TRBV10-3; abundance: .; d_gene: .; len: 15; CDR3nt: TGTGCCATCAGTGATTCCCCAGCCAGCACAGATACGCAGTATTTT; CDR3aa: CAISDSPASTDTQYF
j_gene: TRBJ1-2; v_gene: TRBV20-1; abundance: .; d_gene: .; len: 13; CDR3nt: TGCAGTGCTTCGGAGACATCTAACTATGGCTACACCTTC; CDR3aa: CSASETSNYGYTF
j_gene: TRBJ2-6; v_gene: TRBV12-3/TRBV12-4; abundance: .; d_gene: .; len: 14; CDR3nt: TGTGCCAGCGCCGTGGAGCCTGGGGCCAACGTCCTGACTTTC; CDR3aa: CASAVEPGANVLTF
j_gene: TRBJ1-1; v_gene: TRBV2; abundance: .; d_gene: .; len: 16; CDR3nt: TGTGCCAGCAGTCCCCGTCTTGGAGGTACGGGGACTGAAGCTTTCTTT; CDR3aa: CASSPRLGGTGTEAFF
j_gene: TRBJ1-2; v_gene: TRBV12-3/TRBV12-4; abundance: .; d_gene: .; len: 15; CDR3nt: TGTGCCAGCACCAGGGTAGGGACCCCCCTGTATGGCTACACCTTC; CDR3aa: CASTRVGTPLYGYTF
j_gene: TRBJ1-6; v_gene: TRBV12-3/TRBV12-4; abundance: few; d_gene: .; len: 15; CDR3nt: TGTGCCAGCAGTCCCCAAGGGGCCTATAATTCACCCCTCCACTTT; CDR3aa: CASSPQGAYNSPLHF
j_gene: TRBJ1-5; v_gene: TRBV7-2; abundance: once; d_gene: .; len: 16; CDR3nt: TGTGCCAGCAGCTTAAGGGCAGGGCAGGTGAATCAGCCCCAGCATTTT; CDR3aa: CASSLRAGQVNQPQHF
j_gene: TRBJ2-7; v_gene: TRBV5-1; abundance: few; d_gene: .; len: 14; CDR3nt: TGCGCCAGCAGCTTGCGGCAGCCCAGCTACGAGCAGTACTTC; CDR3aa: CASSLRQPSYEQYF
j_gene: TRBJ2-1; v_gene: TRBV28; abundance: .; d_gene: TRBD1; len: 17; CDR3nt: TGTGCCAGCAGCTCCGGGACAGTGAGTTACCGGCGGAATGAGCAGTTCTTC; CDR3aa: CASSSGTVSYRRNEQFF
j_gene: TRBJ2-1; v_gene: TRBV2; abundance: .; d_gene: TRBD1; len: 14; CDR3nt: TGTGCCAGCAGTGATGGGACAGGGTACGCCGAGCAGTTCTTC; CDR3aa: CASSDGTGYAEQFF
j_gene: TRBJ1-2; v_gene: TRBV3-1; abundance: .; d_gene: .; len: 14; CDR3nt: TGTGCCAGCAGCTGTAAGGGTGGCAACTATGGCTACACCTTC; CDR3aa: CASSCKGGNYGYTF
j_gene: TRBJ2-7; v_gene: TRBV12-3/TRBV12-4; abundance: many; d_gene: .; len: 11; CDR3nt: TGTGCCAGCAGTTTATTGGCCGAGCAGTACTTC; CDR3aa: CASSLLAEQYF
j_gene: TRBJ1-1; v_gene: TRBV12-3/TRBV12-4; abundance: .; d_gene: .; len: 11; CDR3nt: TGTGCCAGCAGCCCGGGGCGCGGGGCTTTCTTT; CDR3aa: CASSPGRGAFF
j_gene: TRBJ2-3; v_gene: TRBV12-3/TRBV12-4; abundance: .; d_gene: TRBD2; len: 15; CDR3nt: TGTGCCAGCAGTTTATGGAGCGGGAGAGCAGATATGGAATATTTT; CDR3aa: CASSLWSGRADMEYF
j_gene: TRBJ2-7; v_gene: TRBV4-1; abundance: .; d_gene: TRBD2; len: 15; CDR3nt: TGCGCCAGCAGCTATACTAGCGGGAGTTTTTACGAGCAGTACTTC; CDR3aa: CASSYTSGSFYEQYF
j_gene: TRBJ2-1; v_gene: TRBV24-1; abundance: .; d_gene: .; len: 17; CDR3nt: TGTGCCACCAGTGATTGGCAGGGGTTCGGGTCCTACAATGAGCAGTTCTTC; CDR3aa: CATSDWQGFGSYNEQFF
j_gene: TRBJ2-3; v_gene: TRBV5-4; abundance: .; d_gene: .; len: 19; CDR3nt: TGTGCCAGCAGCTTGGGCTTTGGGACACCTCAAAATCGTAGAGATACGCAGTATTTT; CDR3aa: CASSLGFGTPQNRRDTQYF
j_gene: TRBJ2-2; v_gene: TRBV2; abundance: .; d_gene: .; len: 14; CDR3nt: TGTGCCAGCACCTCACTTGGGGGCGTCGGGGAGCTGTTTTTT; CDR3aa: CASTSLGGVGELFF
j_gene: TRBJ2-3; v_gene: TRBV6-2/TRBV6-3; abundance: .; d_gene: TRBD1; len: 14; CDR3nt: TGTGCCAGCAGTGACTCACGACAGGGAAATACGCAGTATTTT; CDR3aa: CASSDSRQGNTQYF
j_gene: TRBJ2-1; v_gene: TRBV7-7; abundance: few; d_gene: TRBD1; len: 17; CDR3nt: TGTGCTAGCAGCTTAGCGGGACAGGGGAAAGGAGACAATGAGCAGTTCTTC; CDR3aa: CASSLAGQGKGDNEQFF
j_gene: TRBJ1-2; v_gene: TRBV5-4; abundance: few; d_gene: .; len: 13; CDR3nt: TGTGCCAGCAGCTGGATGGGTTCCTATGGCTACACCTTC; CDR3aa: CASSWMGSYGYTF
j_gene: TRBJ2-7; v_gene: TRBV7-9; abundance: .; d_gene: TRBD1; len: 13; CDR3nt: TGTGCCAGCAGCCCCTGGGACAGTTACGAGCAGTACTTC; CDR3aa: CASSPWDSYEQYF
j_gene: TRBJ2-7; v_gene: TRBV7-9; abundance: many; d_gene: TRBD2; len: 14; CDR3nt: TGTGCCAGCAGCTTAGGGACTAGTCCTTACGAGCAGTACTTC; CDR3aa: CASSLGTSPYEQYF
j_gene: TRBJ1-1; v_gene: TRBV27; abundance: .; d_gene: .; len: 15; CDR3nt: TGTGCCAGCAGTCTCGGATTGAGGGGGAGCGCTGAAGCTTTCTTT; CDR3aa: CASSLGLRGSAEAFF
j_gene: TRBJ1-4; v_gene: TRBV21-1; abundance: once; d_gene: .; len: 15; CDR3nt: TGTGCCAGCAGCAAAGAGGGGCAGGGCTGCGAGAAACTGTTTTTT; CDR3aa: CASSKEGQGCEKLFF
j_gene: TRBJ2-5; v_gene: TRBV29-1; abundance: few; d_gene: TRBD1; len: 10; CDR3nt: TGCAGCGGGGGGACAGGGGAGCAGTACTTC; CDR3aa: CSGGTGEQYF
j_gene: TRBJ2-1; v_gene: TRBV9; abundance: few; d_gene: TRBD2; len: 17; CDR3nt: TGTGCCAGCAGCGTAGGTCCTCGCGGGGGGGCCTACAATGAGCAGTTCTTC; CDR3aa: CASSVGPRGGAYNEQFF
j_gene: TRBJ1-2; v_gene: TRBV12-3/TRBV12-4; abundance: many; d_gene: .; len: 14; CDR3nt: TGTGCCAGCAGCATCTCGGGACTTATCTATGGCTACACCTTC; CDR3aa: CASSISGLIYGYTF
j_gene: TRBJ2-1; v_gene: TRBV5-1; abundance: .; d_gene: TRBD2; len: 17; CDR3nt: TGCGCCAGCACCGGGACTAGCGGGGGGAGCTCCTACAATGAGCAGTTCTTC; CDR3aa: CASTGTSGGSSYNEQFF
j_gene: TRBJ2-7; v_gene: TRBV7-2; abundance: many; d_gene: .; len: 14; CDR3nt: TGTGCCAGCAGCTTAGCGACCGATTCCTACGAGCAGTACTTC; CDR3aa: CASSLATDSYEQYF